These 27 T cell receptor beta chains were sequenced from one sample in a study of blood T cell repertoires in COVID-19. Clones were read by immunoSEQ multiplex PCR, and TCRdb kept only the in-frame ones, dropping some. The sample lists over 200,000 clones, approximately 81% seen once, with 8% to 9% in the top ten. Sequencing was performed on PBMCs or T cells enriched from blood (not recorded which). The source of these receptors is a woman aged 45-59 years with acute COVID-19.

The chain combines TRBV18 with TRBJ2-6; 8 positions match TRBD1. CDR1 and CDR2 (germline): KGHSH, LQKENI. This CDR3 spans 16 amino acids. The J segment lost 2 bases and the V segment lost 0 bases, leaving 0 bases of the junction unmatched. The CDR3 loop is CASSPPTGAGANVLTF. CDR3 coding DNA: TGTGCCAGCTCACCACCGACAGGGGCTGGGGCCAACGTCCTGACTTTC. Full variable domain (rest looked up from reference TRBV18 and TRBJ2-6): NAGVMQNPRHLVRRRGQEARLRCSPMKGHSHVYWYRQLPEEGLKFMVYLQKENIIDESGMPKERFSAEFPKEGPSILRIQQVVRGDSAAYFCASSPPTGAGANVLTFGAGSRLTVL.

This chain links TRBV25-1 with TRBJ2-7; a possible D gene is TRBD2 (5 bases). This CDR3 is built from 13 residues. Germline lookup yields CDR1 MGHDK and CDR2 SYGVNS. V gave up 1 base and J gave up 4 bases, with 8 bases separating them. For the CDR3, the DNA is TGTGCCAGCAGTGAATGGAGCGGTTACGAGCAGTACTTC. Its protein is CASSEWSGYEQYF.

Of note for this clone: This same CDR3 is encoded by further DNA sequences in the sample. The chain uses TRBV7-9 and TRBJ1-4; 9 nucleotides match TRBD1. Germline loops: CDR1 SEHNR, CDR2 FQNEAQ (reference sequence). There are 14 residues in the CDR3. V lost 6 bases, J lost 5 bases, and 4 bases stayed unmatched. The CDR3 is CASSPGQGNEKLFF. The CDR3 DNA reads TGTGCCAGCAGTCCCGGACAGGGGAATGAAAAACTGTTTTTT. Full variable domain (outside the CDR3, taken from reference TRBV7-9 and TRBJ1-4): DTGVSQNPRHKITKRGQNVTFRCDPISEHNRLYWYRQTLGQGPEFLTYFQNEAQLEKSRLLSDRFSAERPKGSFSTLEIQRTEQGDSAMYLCASSPGQGNEKLFFGSGTQLSVL.

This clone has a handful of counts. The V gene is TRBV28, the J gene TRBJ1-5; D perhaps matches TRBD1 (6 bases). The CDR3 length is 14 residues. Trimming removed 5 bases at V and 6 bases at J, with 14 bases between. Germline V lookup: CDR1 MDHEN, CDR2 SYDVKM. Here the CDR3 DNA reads TGTGCCAGCAGTACCCAACAGGGAACTCAGCCCCAGCATTTT. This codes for CASSTQQGTQPQHF.

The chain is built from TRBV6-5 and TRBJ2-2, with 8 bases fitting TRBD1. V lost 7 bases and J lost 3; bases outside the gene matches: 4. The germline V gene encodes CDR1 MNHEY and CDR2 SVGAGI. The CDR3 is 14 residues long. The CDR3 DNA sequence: TGTGCCAGCAAGCCGACAGGGGACACCGGGGAGCTGTTTTTT. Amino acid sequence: CASKPTGDTGELFF.

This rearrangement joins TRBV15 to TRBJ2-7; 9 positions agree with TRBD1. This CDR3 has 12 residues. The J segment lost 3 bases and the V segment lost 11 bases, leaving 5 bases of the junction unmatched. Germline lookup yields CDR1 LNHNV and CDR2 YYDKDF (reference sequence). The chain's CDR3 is CASGTGYYEQYF. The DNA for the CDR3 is TGTGCCTCCGGGACAGGGTACTACGAGCAGTACTTC.

The CDR3 loop reads CASSRGDDGETQYF. The DNA of the CDR3 is TGTGCCAGCTCCCGGGGGGATGATGGGGAGACCCAGTACTTC. The chain is built from TRBV6-5 and TRBJ2-5, with 7 bases aligning to TRBD2. There are 14 residues in the CDR3. The ends lost 8 bases at V and 5 bases at J; junction bases unmatched: 11. Germline CDR1 and CDR2: MNHEY and SVGAGI.

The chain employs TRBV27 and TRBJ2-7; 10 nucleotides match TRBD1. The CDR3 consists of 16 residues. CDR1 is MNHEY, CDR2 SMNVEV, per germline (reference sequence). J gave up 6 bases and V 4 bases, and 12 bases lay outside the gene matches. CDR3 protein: CASSSFDRQGALEQYF. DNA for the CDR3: TGTGCCAGCAGTTCATTCGACCGACAGGGGGCGCTCGAGCAGTACTTC.

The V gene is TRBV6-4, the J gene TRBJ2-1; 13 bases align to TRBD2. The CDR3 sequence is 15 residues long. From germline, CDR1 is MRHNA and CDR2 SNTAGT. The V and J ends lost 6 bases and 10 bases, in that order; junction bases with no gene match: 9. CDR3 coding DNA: TGTGCCAGCAGCCCAACTAGCGGGGGGGCGGCCGAGCAGTTCTTC. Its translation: CASSPTSGGAAEQFF.

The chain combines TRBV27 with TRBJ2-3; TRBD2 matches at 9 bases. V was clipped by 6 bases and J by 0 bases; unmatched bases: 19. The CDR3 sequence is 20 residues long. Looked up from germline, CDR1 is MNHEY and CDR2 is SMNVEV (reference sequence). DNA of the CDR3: TGTGCCAGCAGAAGGGACGCGATAGCGGGGGACCTAACTAGCACAGATACGCAGTATTTT. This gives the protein CASRRDAIAGDLTSTDTQYF.

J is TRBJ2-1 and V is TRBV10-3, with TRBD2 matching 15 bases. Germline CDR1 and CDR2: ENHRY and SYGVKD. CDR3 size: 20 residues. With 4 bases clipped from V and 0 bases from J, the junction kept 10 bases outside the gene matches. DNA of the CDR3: TGTGCCATCAGTGGGGGACTAGCGGGGGGCATTATAAGCTCCTACAATGAGCAGTTCTTC. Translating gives CAISGGLAGGIISSYNEQFF.

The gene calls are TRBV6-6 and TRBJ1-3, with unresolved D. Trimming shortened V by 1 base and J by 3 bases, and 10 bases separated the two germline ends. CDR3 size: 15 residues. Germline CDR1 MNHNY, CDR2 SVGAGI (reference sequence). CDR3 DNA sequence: TGTGCCAGCAGTTACTTCGGTACCGGTGGAAACACCATATATTTT. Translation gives CASSYFGTGGNTIYF.

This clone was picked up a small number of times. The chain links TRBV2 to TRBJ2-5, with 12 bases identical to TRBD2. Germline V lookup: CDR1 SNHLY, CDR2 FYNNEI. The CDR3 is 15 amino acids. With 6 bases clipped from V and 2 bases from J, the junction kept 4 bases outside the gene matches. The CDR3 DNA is TGTGCCAGCAGGAGGACTAGCGGGAATCAAGAGACCCAGTACTTC. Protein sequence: CASRRTSGNQETQYF.

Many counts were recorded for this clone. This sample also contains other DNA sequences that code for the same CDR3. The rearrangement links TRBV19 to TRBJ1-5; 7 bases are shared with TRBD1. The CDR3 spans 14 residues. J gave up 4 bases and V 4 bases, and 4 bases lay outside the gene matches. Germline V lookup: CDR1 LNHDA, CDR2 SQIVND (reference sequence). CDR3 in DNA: TGTGCCAGTAGTACCGACAGGGCGAATCAGCCCCAGCATTTT. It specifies CASSTDRANQPQHF.

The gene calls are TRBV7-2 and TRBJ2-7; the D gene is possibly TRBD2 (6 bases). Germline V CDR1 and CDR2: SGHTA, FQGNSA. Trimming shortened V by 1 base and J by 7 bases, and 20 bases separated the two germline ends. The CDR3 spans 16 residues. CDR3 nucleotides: TGTGCCAGCAGCTTAGACGTGGCCGTTTGGAGGGGAGAGCAGTACTTC. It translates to CASSLDVAVWRGEQYF.

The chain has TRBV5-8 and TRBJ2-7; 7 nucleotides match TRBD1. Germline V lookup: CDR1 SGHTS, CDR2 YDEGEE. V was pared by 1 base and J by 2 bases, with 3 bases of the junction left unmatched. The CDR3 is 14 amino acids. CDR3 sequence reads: CASSLQGGPYEQYF. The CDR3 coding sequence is TGTGCCAGCAGCTTGCAAGGGGGCCCCTACGAGCAGTACTTC.

The CDR3 reads CASRPPTRSDTQYF. The CDR3 bases are TGTGCCAGCAGACCACCCACTAGATCAGATACGCAGTATTTT. The chain employs TRBV6-5 and TRBJ2-3, with a tentative D call TRBD2 (5 bases). Trimming left V 6 bases short and J 4 bases short, with 14 bases between. The germline CDR1 and CDR2 sequences are MNHEY and SVGAGI. The CDR3 loop spans 14 amino acids.

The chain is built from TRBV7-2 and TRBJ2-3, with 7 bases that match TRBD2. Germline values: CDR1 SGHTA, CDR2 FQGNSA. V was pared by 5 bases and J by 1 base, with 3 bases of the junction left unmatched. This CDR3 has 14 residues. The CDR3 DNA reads TGTGCCAGCAGCCGCAGCGGGGGCACAGATACGCAGTATTTT. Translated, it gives CASSRSGGTDTQYF.

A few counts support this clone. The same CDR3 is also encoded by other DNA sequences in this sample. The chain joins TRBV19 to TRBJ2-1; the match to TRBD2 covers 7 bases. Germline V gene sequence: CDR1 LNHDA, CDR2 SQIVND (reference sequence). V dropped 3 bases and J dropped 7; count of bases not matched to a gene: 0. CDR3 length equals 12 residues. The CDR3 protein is CASSMGGNEQFF. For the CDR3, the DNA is TGTGCCAGTAGTATGGGAGGGAATGAGCAGTTCTTC. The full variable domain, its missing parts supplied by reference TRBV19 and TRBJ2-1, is DGGITQSPKYLFRKEGQNVTLSCEQNLNHDAMYWYRQDPGQGLRLIYYSQIVNDFQKGDIAEGYSVSREKKESFPLTVTSAQKNPTAFYLCASSMGGNEQFFGPGTRLTVL.

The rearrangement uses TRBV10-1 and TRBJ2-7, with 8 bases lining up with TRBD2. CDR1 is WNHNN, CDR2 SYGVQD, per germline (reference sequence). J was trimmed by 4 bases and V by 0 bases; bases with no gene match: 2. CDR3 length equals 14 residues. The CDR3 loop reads CASSESLAEYEQYF. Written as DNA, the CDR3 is TGCGCCAGCAGTGAGTCACTAGCGGAGTACGAGCAGTACTTC.

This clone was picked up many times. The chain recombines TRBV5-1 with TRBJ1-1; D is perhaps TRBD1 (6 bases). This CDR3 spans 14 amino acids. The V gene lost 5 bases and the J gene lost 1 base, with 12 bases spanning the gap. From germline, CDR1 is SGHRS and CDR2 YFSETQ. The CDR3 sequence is CASRRTDSNTEAFF. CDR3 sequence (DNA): TGCGCCAGCAGACGGACAGATTCGAACACTGAAGCTTTCTTT.

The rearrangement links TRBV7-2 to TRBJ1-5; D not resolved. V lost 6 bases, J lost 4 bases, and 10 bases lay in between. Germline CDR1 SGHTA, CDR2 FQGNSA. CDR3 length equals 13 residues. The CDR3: CASSRQENQPQHF. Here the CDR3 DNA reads TGTGCCAGCAGTAGGCAGGAAAATCAGCCCCAGCATTTT.

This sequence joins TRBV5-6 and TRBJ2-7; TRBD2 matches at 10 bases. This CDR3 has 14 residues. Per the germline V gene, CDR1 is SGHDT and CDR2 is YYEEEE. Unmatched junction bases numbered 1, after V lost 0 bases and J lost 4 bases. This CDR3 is CASSLASGSYEQYF. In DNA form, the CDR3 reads TGTGCCAGCAGCTTGGCTAGCGGGAGTTACGAGCAGTACTTC.

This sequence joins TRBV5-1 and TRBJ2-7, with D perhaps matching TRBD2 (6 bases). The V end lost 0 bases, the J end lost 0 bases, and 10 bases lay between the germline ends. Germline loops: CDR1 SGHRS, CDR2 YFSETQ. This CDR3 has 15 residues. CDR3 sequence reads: CASSLANGGSYEQYF. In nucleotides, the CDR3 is TGCGCCAGCAGCTTGGCCAACGGGGGCTCCTACGAGCAGTACTTC.

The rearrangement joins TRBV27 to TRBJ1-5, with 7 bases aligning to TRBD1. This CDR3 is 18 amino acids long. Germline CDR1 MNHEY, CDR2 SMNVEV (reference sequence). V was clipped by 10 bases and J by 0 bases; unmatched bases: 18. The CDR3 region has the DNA TGTGCCATCTCCGAGGACAGGAAGCCGCTTACTAGCAATCAGCCCCAGCATTTT. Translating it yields CAISEDRKPLTSNQPQHF.

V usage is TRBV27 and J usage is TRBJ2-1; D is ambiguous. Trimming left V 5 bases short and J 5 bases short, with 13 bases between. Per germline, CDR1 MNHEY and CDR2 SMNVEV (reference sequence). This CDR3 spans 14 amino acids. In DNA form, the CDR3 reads TGTGCCAGCAGTATAGCATCCCCTCACAATGAGCAGTTCTTC. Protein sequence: CASSIASPHNEQFF.

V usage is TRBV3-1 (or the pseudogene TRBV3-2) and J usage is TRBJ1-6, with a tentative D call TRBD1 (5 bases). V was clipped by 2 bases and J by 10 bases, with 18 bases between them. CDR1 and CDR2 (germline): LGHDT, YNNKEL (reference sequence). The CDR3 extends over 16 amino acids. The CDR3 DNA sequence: TGTGCCAGCAGCCAAAAGGCGGCCGGGGGTGGCTCACCCCTCCACTTT. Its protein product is CASSQKAAGGGSPLHF.